Below, 7 T cell receptor beta chains from the same sample are listed, as sequenced in a study of blood T cell repertoires in COVID-19. Profiled with immunoSEQ multiplex PCR; TCRdb holds only in-frame clones, not every one. Seen here are about 160,000 clones, roughly 80% observed once, and the top ten hold about 3%. The sample taken for sequencing was peripheral blood. The source of these receptors is a man aged 65-85 years with acute or convalescent COVID-19.

The chain joins TRBV28 to TRBJ1-5; 8 positions agree with TRBD1. Germline V gives CDR1 MDHEN, CDR2 SYDVKM. Trimming at V came to 3 bases and at J to 6 bases, leaving 7 bases not matched to a gene. CDR3 length equals 15 residues. As DNA, the CDR3 is TGTGCCAGCAGTTTGGCCACAGGGGGGGGTCAGCCCCAGCATTTT. It encodes CASSLATGGGQPQHF.

This sequence joins TRBV5-1 and TRBJ1-1; 8 bases match TRBD1. V lost 3 bases, J lost 4 bases, and 8 bases stayed unmatched. CDR3 size: 15 residues. Germline loops: CDR1 SGHRS, CDR2 YFSETQ. The chain's CDR3 is CASSWQGASGTEAFF. CDR3 nucleotides: TGCGCCAGCAGCTGGCAGGGGGCTTCGGGCACTGAAGCTTTCTTT.

The chain joins TRBV28 to TRBJ1-6, with D unresolved. With 2 bases removed from V and 7 bases from J, the gap between germline ends came to 9 bases. The V gene's germline CDR1 is MDHEN and CDR2 SYDVKM. The CDR3 runs to 14 residues. CDR3 in amino acids: CASSLGQENSPLHF. CDR3 nucleotides: TGTGCCAGCAGTTTAGGGCAGGAAAATTCACCCCTCCACTTT. The whole variable domain, filled in from reference TRBV28 and TRBJ1-6, reads DVKVTQSSRYLVKRTGEKVFLECVQDMDHENMFWYRQDPGLGLRLIYFSYDVKMKEKGDIPEGYSVSREKKERFSLILESASTNQTSMYLCASSLGQENSPLHFGNGTRLTVT.

This clone is a singleton in its sample. The J gene is TRBJ1-2, the V gene TRBV5-1; D gene ambiguous. Germline V CDR1 and CDR2: SGHRS, YFSETQ. The CDR3 is 14 residues long. V was clipped by 1 base and J by 6 bases, with 13 bases between them. The CDR3 loop is CASSLSGNLNGYTF. The CDR3 nucleotides read TGCGCCAGCAGCTTGTCGGGGAACCTCAATGGCTACACCTTC. Together with reference TRBV5-1 and TRBJ1-2, the CDR3 gives the full variable domain: KAGVTQTPRYLIKTRGQQVTLSCSPISGHRSVSWYQQTPGQGLQFLFEYFSETQRNKGNFPGRFSGRQFSNSRSEMNVSTLELGDSALYLCASSLSGNLNGYTFGSGTRLTVV.

The rearrangement joins TRBV7-2 to TRBJ2-2; D is unresolved. Germline V gives CDR1 SGHTA, CDR2 FQGNSA. This CDR3 comprises 15 residues. V lost 2 bases and J 6 bases, leaving 13 bases between the germline ends. CDR3: CASSLSVQIPGELFF. CDR3 DNA: TGTGCCAGCAGCTTAAGCGTTCAGATCCCCGGGGAGCTGTTTTTT.

The genes are TRBV5-6 and TRBJ2-3; 9 nucleotides align to TRBD1. The J segment lost 1 base and the V segment lost 0 bases, leaving 3 bases of the junction unmatched. The CDR3 is 16 residues long. In germline, CDR1 is SGHDT, CDR2 YYEEEE. In nucleotides, the CDR3 is TGTGCCAGCAGCTTGGTTCGGGACAGGGGCACAGATACGCAGTATTTT. Protein product: CASSLVRDRGTDTQYF.

The J gene is TRBJ1-1, the V gene TRBV4-1, with 7 nucleotides matching TRBD1. The junction had 7 bases not matched to a gene; V was cut back by 0 bases and J by 0 bases. The germline V gene has CDR1 MGHRA and CDR2 YSYEKL. This CDR3 has 17 residues. The CDR3, as DNA: TGCGCCAGCAGCCAAGAACCAGGGGGAACCTTGAACACTGAAGCTTTCTTT. Amino acid sequence: CASSQEPGGTLNTEAFF.